This entry is about one TCR beta chain. Sequencing used immunoSEQ multiplex PCR; TCRdb keeps in-frame clones, though not all of them. There are 290,000 or so clones in the sample; roughly 87% occur only once, and about 2.5% lies in the top ten. The data derive from a study of blood T cell repertoires in COVID-19. Study at large: Sources were T cells, B-cell-depleted T cells, or PBMCs; the material itself was cDNA or gDNA.

The sequence came from a man aged 18 to 29 with active or convalescent COVID-19. The sample consisted of peripheral blood.

The CDR3 DNA reads as TGTGCCAGCAGCGCAACCCGGGACAGGGGGAATAGCAATCAGCCCCAGCATTTT. Protein sequence: CASSATRDRGNSNQPQHF. The chain is built from TRBV7-9 and TRBJ1-5; 11 nucleotides align to TRBD1. This CDR3 contains 18 residues. Germline-derived CDR1 and CDR2 are SEHNR and FQNEAQ (reference sequence). The ends lost 5 bases at V and 0 bases at J; junction bases unmatched: 9.